These 32 T cell receptor beta chains came from one sample sequenced in a study of cytomegalovirus exposure and HLA in healthy donors. PCR involved 60 Vbeta and 13 Jbeta primers. Sequenced by immunoSEQ multiplex PCR; TCRdb stores in-frame clones only, minus some. Seen in this sample are about 200,000 clones; the ten most common clones hold roughly 0.7%. The source material was PBMCs. These receptor sequences come from a boy under 18 in good health and CMV-seronegative.

CDR3 in DNA: TGTGCCAGCTCACCAACAGGGGGTGAGCCCCAGCATTTT. Amino acid sequence: CASSPTGGEPQHF. The chain combines TRBV18 with TRBJ1-5; the match to TRBD1 covers 8 bases. Trimming removed 2 bases from V and 8 bases from J; junction bases left unmatched: 2. CDR1 and CDR2 (germline): KGHSH, LQKENI. CDR3 length equals 13 residues.

This chain links TRBV25-1 with TRBJ2-5; D perhaps matches TRBD2 (6 bases). V shed 4 bases and J shed 3 bases, with 12 bases lying between them. CDR1 and CDR2 from the germline V gene are MGHDK and SYGVNS. CDR3 length: 14 residues. The CDR3 DNA reads TGTGCCAGCAGTGGGAGGGGCGCAAAAGAGACCCAGTACTTC. The encoded protein is CASSGRGAKETQYF.

The chain carries TRBV6-1 and TRBJ1-2; D is unresolved. This CDR3 is built from 10 residues. V shed 9 bases and J shed 8 bases, with 10 bases lying between them. CDR1 is MNHNS and CDR2 is SASEGT in the germline V gene. CDR3 nucleotide sequence: TGTGCCAGTAGTCCGGGAGGCTACACCTTC. Translating gives CASSPGGYTF.

The chain combines TRBV7-2 with TRBJ1-6; possibly TRBD1 for D (5 bases). Germline values: CDR1 SGHTA, CDR2 FQGNSA. V was trimmed by 4 bases and J by 7 bases, leaving 11 bases between them. The CDR3 is 14 residues long. The CDR3 region is CASSSRARNSPLHF. The CDR3 DNA is TGTGCCAGCAGCTCCAGGGCTAGGAATTCACCCCTCCACTTT.

The rearrangement uses TRBV7-9 and TRBJ1-1; 8 nucleotides match TRBD1. In germline, CDR1 is SEHNR, CDR2 FQNEAQ (reference sequence). The CDR3 totals 16 residues. Trimming at V came to 5 bases and at J to 1 base, leaving 9 bases not matched to a gene. CDR3 residues: CASSPTGTGPNTEAFF. The CDR3 bases are TGTGCCAGCAGCCCCACCGGGACAGGACCGAACACTGAAGCTTTCTTT.

The CDR3 is CASNREMAGDVFGTDTQYF. Here the CDR3 DNA reads TGCGCCAGCAACCGAGAGATGGCGGGGGACGTCTTTGGCACAGATACGCAGTATTTT. The chain employs TRBV10-1 and TRBJ2-3; 7 nucleotides align to TRBD2. V lost 7 bases and J lost 1; bases outside the gene matches: 20. This CDR3 is 19 amino acids long. Germline lookup yields CDR1 WNHNN and CDR2 SYGVQD (reference sequence).

This chain uses TRBV5-1 with TRBJ1-6; no definite D call. This CDR3 comprises 13 residues. Trimming took off 5 bases at V and 6 bases at J, with 9 bases between the two ends. The germline gives CDR1 SGHRS, CDR2 YFSETQ. CDR3 protein: CASSIEGNSPLHF. Here the CDR3 DNA reads TGCGCCAGCAGTATAGAGGGTAATTCACCCCTCCACTTT.

This CDR3 is CASSVGELWQSNQPQHF. The CDR3 region has the DNA TGTGCCAGCAGCGTAGGGGAGTTGTGGCAGAGCAATCAGCCCCAGCATTTT. The V and J genes are TRBV9 and TRBJ1-5; no definite D call. The germline V and J ends were trimmed by 0 bases and 1 base, with 14 bases remaining between them. Germline CDR1 reads SGDLS; CDR2 reads YYNGEE. The CDR3 loop spans 17 amino acids.

CDR3 in amino acids: CASSLATLADEQFF. CDR3 bases: TGTGCCAGCAGCTTAGCTACCCTAGCGGATGAGCAGTTCTTC. The chain carries TRBV7-2 and TRBJ2-1; 7 positions match TRBD2. V trimming: 0 bases; J trimming: 8 bases; junction bases outside the gene matches: 4. The CDR3 runs to 14 residues. The germline gives CDR1 SGHTA, CDR2 FQGNSA.

This sequence joins TRBV7-2 and TRBJ2-7; no firm D call. Germline V lookup: CDR1 SGHTA, CDR2 FQGNSA. V lost 0 bases to trimming and J lost 2 bases, with 5 bases between them. CDR3 size: 13 residues. This CDR3 reads CASSLARTYEQYF. CDR3 coding DNA: TGTGCCAGCAGCTTAGCCAGGACCTACGAGCAGTACTTC.

Comments on this clone: Germline is not matched at one junction end, which may reflect a read error. This chain connects TRBV29-1 to TRBJ2-4, with unresolved D. The length of the CDR3 is 14 residues. Germline V lookup: CDR1 SQVTM, CDR2 ANQGSEA. CDR3 nucleotide sequence: TGCAGCGTAGAAGCTCTAGACCAGCCAAACATTCAGTACTTC. It specifies CSVEALDQPNIQYF.

The chain recombines TRBV2 with TRBJ2-1; D is unresolved. CDR1 and CDR2 (germline): SNHLY, FYNNEI. The CDR3 sequence is 11 residues long. V was pared by 5 bases and J by 8 bases, with 7 bases between. CDR3 amino acids: CASSFTYEQFF. The CDR3 DNA sequence: TGTGCCAGCAGTTTCACTTATGAGCAGTTCTTC.

This chain joins TRBV27 and TRBJ2-5, with 7 nucleotides matching TRBD2. The CDR3 consists of 16 residues. CDR1 MNHEY and CDR2 SMNVEV come from the germline V gene (reference sequence). With 4 bases clipped from V and 1 base from J, the junction kept 9 bases outside the gene matches. CDR3 sequence reads: CASSSSAGFAQETQYF. CDR3 in DNA: TGTGCCAGCAGTTCCTCAGCGGGGTTTGCCCAAGAGACCCAGTACTTC.

V usage is TRBV27 and J usage is TRBJ1-6; D not certain. CDR1 and CDR2 (germline): MNHEY, SMNVEV (reference sequence). CDR3 length equals 16 residues. V lost 5 bases and J lost 0, with 11 bases in between. The CDR3: CASSRIGSSYNSPLHF. CDR3 sequence (DNA): TGTGCCAGCAGTCGCATTGGGAGCTCCTATAATTCACCCCTCCACTTT.

The J gene is TRBJ1-1, the V gene TRBV2, with TRBD1 as a possible D gene (6 bases). CDR3 length: 15 amino acids. Germline CDR1 is SNHLY and CDR2 is FYNNEI. Trimming pared 2 bases from V and 1 base from J, leaving 11 bases between. The CDR3 spells CASSEYGQTNTEAFF. In DNA form, the CDR3 reads TGTGCCAGCAGTGAATACGGACAGACGAACACTGAAGCTTTCTTT.

The chain couples TRBV10-3 to TRBJ2-3; 8 bases are a match to TRBD1. Germline CDR1 and CDR2: ENHRY and SYGVKD. The CDR3 contains 19 residues. V shed 2 bases, J shed 1 base, and the junction held 14 bases outside the gene matches. The CDR3 protein is CAISESPTGQGEGTDTQYF. In DNA form, the CDR3 reads TGTGCCATCAGTGAGAGCCCGACAGGACAGGGTGAGGGCACAGATACGCAGTATTTT.

The gene calls are TRBV30 and TRBJ1-5, with D perhaps matching TRBD1 (5 bases). The germline V and J ends were trimmed by 0 bases and 0 bases, with 9 bases remaining between them. The CDR3 contains 15 residues. Germline V lookup: CDR1 GTSNPN, CDR2 SVGIG (reference sequence). The CDR3 here is CAWSVRGYSNQPQHF. For the CDR3, the DNA is TGTGCCTGGAGTGTTAGGGGATATAGCAATCAGCCCCAGCATTTT.

The V gene is TRBV30, the J gene TRBJ1-1; D gene unclear. Germline loops: CDR1 GTSNPN, CDR2 SVGIG (reference sequence). This CDR3 spans 15 amino acids. Trimming took off 0 bases at V and 0 bases at J, with 11 bases between the two ends. The CDR3 here is CAWSVRGILNTEAFF. As DNA, the CDR3 is TGTGCCTGGAGTGTACGGGGAATCTTGAACACTGAAGCTTTCTTT.

This chain joins TRBV4-2 and TRBJ2-6; D is possibly TRBD2 (6 bases). CDR3 length equals 18 residues. The germline CDR1 and CDR2 sequences are LGHNA and YNFKEQ. Trimming cost V 3 bases and J 0 bases, with 15 bases left between them. The CDR3 sequence: CASSQDGGASSGANVLTF. As DNA, the CDR3 is TGTGCCAGCAGCCAGGATGGCGGGGCCTCCTCTGGGGCCAACGTCCTGACTTTC.

The chain recombines TRBV5-1 with TRBJ2-3; D is ambiguous. The CDR3 is 13 amino acids. The V gene's germline CDR1 is SGHRS and CDR2 YFSETQ. Trimming left V 0 bases short and J 9 bases short, with 11 bases between. The CDR3 DNA reads TGCGCCAGCAGCTTGGGCCCCGGTGAGACGCAGTATTTT. Its translation: CASSLGPGETQYF.

This chain joins TRBV19 and TRBJ1-2, with D possibly TRBD1 on 5 matching bases. CDR3 size: 11 residues. CDR1 and CDR2 from the germline V gene are LNHDA and SQIVND (reference sequence). The ends were cut back, 9 bases at V and 6 bases at J, with 11 bases in the middle. CDR3 residues: CASWGGDGYTF. CDR3 bases: TGTGCCAGCTGGGGGGGGGATGGCTACACCTTC.

The rearrangement links TRBV7-2 to TRBJ2-1, with D unclear. The CDR3 is 16 amino acids. V was shortened by 2 bases and J by 1 base, with 12 bases between the two germline ends. Germline V gene data show CDR1 as SGHTA and CDR2 as FQGNSA. CDR3 nucleotides: TGTGCCAGCAGCTTATGGGCGAGTAAGTCCTACAATGAGCAGTTCTTC. It specifies CASSLWASKSYNEQFF.

The V and J genes are TRBV7-9 and TRBJ1-6; D possibly corresponds to TRBD1 (6 bases). V shed 1 base and J shed 7 bases, with 11 bases lying between them. The V gene's germline CDR1 is SEHNR and CDR2 FQNEAQ (reference sequence). The CDR3 spans 15 residues. Here the CDR3 DNA reads TGTGCCAGCAGCTTAGGGGACACACTAAATTCACCCCTCCACTTT. Its protein is CASSLGDTLNSPLHF.

On this clone itself: This sample also contains other DNA sequences that code for the same CDR3. The chain uses TRBV4-2 and TRBJ2-3, with 9 nucleotides matching TRBD2. V dropped 0 bases and J dropped 6; count of bases not matched to a gene: 10. This CDR3 is 17 amino acids long. Per germline, CDR1 LGHNA and CDR2 YNFKEQ. CDR3 sequence reads: CASSQDSGGGAGDTQYF. The CDR3 DNA reads as TGTGCCAGCAGCCAAGATTCCGGCGGGGGGGCGGGGGATACGCAGTATTTT.

The gene calls are TRBV5-4 and TRBJ1-1; 10 positions match TRBD1. Germline CDR1 and CDR2: SGHNT and YYREEE (reference sequence). The CDR3 covers 18 residues. After removal of 3 bases from V and 1 base from J, the junction contained 12 bases not matched to a gene. The DNA for the CDR3 is TGTGCCAGCAGCTGGGGGCTGACAGGGGGCTACAAGAACACTGAAGCTTTCTTT. It codes for CASSWGLTGGYKNTEAFF.

The V and J genes are TRBV6-1 and TRBJ1-5, with a weak D call TRBD1 (5 bases). V lost 5 bases and J 6 bases, leaving 14 bases between the germline ends. CDR1 and CDR2 from the germline V gene are MNHNS and SASEGT. The CDR3 extends over 14 amino acids. The CDR3 DNA follows: TGTGCCAGCAGTCCCTGGTGGGGGGGTCAGCCCCAGCATTTT. Amino acids: CASSPWWGGQPQHF.

The J gene is TRBJ1-3, the V gene TRBV2; D may be TRBD1 (6 bases). V was shortened by 6 bases and J by 4 bases, with 16 bases between the two germline ends. The CDR3 is 15 residues long. Per germline, CDR1 SNHLY and CDR2 FYNNEI. CDR3 region: CASSLTGRGGNTIYF. The CDR3 DNA is TGTGCCAGCAGCCTGACAGGCCGTGGGGGAAACACCATATATTTT.

The rearrangement joins TRBV5-1 to TRBJ2-7, with 9 bases that match TRBD1. Germline CDR1 reads SGHRS; CDR2 reads YFSETQ. The length of the CDR3 is 14 residues. The V gene end was trimmed by 1 base and the J gene end by 3 bases; junction bases not matched to a gene: 2. CDR3 sequence reads: CASSLLDRGYEQYF. CDR3 nucleotide sequence: TGCGCCAGCAGCTTGCTGGACAGGGGCTACGAGCAGTACTTC. The whole variable domain, filled in from reference TRBV5-1 and TRBJ2-7, reads KAGVTQTPRYLIKTRGQQVTLSCSPISGHRSVSWYQQTPGQGLQFLFEYFSETQRNKGNFPGRFSGRQFSNSRSEMNVSTLELGDSALYLCASSLLDRGYEQYFGPGTRLTVT.

V is TRBV5-3 and J is TRBJ2-6; no clear D. TRBV5-3 carries the ORF label, with uncertain function. The CDR3 spans 13 residues. V shed 10 bases and J shed 4 bases, with 12 bases lying between them. The DNA of the CDR3 is TGTGCCCCCCCCGCGCGAGGGGCCAACGTCCTGACTTTC. As protein: CAPPARGANVLTF.

The gene calls are TRBV10-3 and TRBJ1-3; the D is unclear. Trimming removed 0 bases from V and 4 bases from J, with 19 bases in between. The CDR3 is 18 amino acids. Germline V gives CDR1 ENHRY, CDR2 SYGVKD. For the CDR3, the DNA is TGTGCCATCAGTGAGTCGAGCCCTTCTCGCGCCGCGGGAAACACCATATATTTT. Protein sequence: CAISESSPSRAAGNTIYF.

This chain connects TRBV28 to TRBJ1-1; maybe TRBD1 (6 bases). Trimming removed 3 bases at V and 2 bases at J, with 13 bases between. In germline, CDR1 is MDHEN, CDR2 SYDVKM. The length of the CDR3 is 15 residues. Here the CDR3 DNA reads TGTGCCAGCAGTTTCCCAGGGGTATCAAACACTGAAGCTTTCTTT. It codes for CASSFPGVSNTEAFF.

V gene TRBV7-9 combines with J gene TRBJ2-7; no clear D. This CDR3 has 15 amino acids. V lost 1 base and J lost 5, with 15 bases in between. Germline V gives CDR1 SEHNR, CDR2 FQNEAQ (reference sequence). The CDR3 spells CASSLDGSSAHEQYF. The CDR3 region has the DNA TGTGCCAGCAGCTTAGACGGGTCGAGCGCTCACGAGCAGTACTTC.